This entry lists 20 T cell receptor beta chains sequenced from one sample in a study of human T cells and chemical hapten exposure. The study extracted total RNA from unfractionated whole blood. TCRdb re-analysed the 5' RACE reads in MiXCR, keeping a single row per CDR3 protein. The sample includes under 150,000 distinct CDR3 sequences, 19% of them seen just once. The source of these receptors is a human donor in good health.

The V call is TRBV29-1, the J call TRBJ2-3; 7 positions agree with TRBD2. The CDR3 is 14 amino acids. V lost 7 bases, J lost 4 bases, and 11 bases stayed unmatched. CDR1 SQVTM and CDR2 ANQGSEA come from the germline V gene. In nucleotides, the CDR3 is TGCAGCGCCGGGACTATCCGACGAGCAGATACGCAGTATTTT. It encodes CSAGTIRRADTQYF.

This clonotype has a single count. The V gene is TRBV5-1, the J gene TRBJ2-5, with unresolved D. This CDR3 is built from 13 residues. V dropped 7 bases and J dropped 1 base, with 11 bases sitting between them. Germline V CDR1 and CDR2: SGHRS, YFSETQ. The DNA of the CDR3 is TGCGCCAGCGGCCATATATCCCAAGAGACCCAGTACTTC. Protein product: CASGHISQETQYF.

The CDR3: CASSPSPTGDYNEQFF. The CDR3 nucleotides read TGTGCCAGCAGCCCATCCCCAACAGGGGACTACAATGAGCAGTTCTTC. The chain recombines TRBV4-2 with TRBJ2-1; TRBD1 aligns across 7 bases. V was pared by 4 bases and J by 3 bases, with 9 bases of the junction left unmatched. The CDR3 covers 16 residues. Germline CDR1 is LGHNA and CDR2 is YNFKEQ.

This clonotype turned up a few times. The chain couples TRBV29-1 to TRBJ1-6; a weak D match, TRBD1 (6 bases). Germline V gene sequence: CDR1 SQVTM, CDR2 ANQGSEA. Between the trimmed V and J ends, which lost 6 bases and 2 bases, there was a span of 14 bases. The CDR3 runs to 15 residues. The chain's CDR3 is CSVQLGAAYNSPLHF. The CDR3 DNA is TGCAGCGTGCAACTGGGGGCGGCCTATAATTCACCCCTCCACTTT.

The chain employs TRBV6-1 and TRBJ1-2; D gene uncertain. CDR3 length: 12 amino acids. CDR1 and CDR2 (germline): MNHNS, SASEGT. Trimming removed 3 bases from V and 3 bases from J, with 5 bases in between. The CDR3 reads CASSESYYGYTF. CDR3 nucleotides: TGTGCCAGCAGTGAGAGCTACTATGGCTACACCTTC.

This clonotype was seen a few times. The rearrangement links TRBV7-3 to TRBJ2-2; D assignment may be TRBD1 or TRBD2 (6 bases each). From germline, CDR1 is SGHTA and CDR2 FQGTGA. Trimming left V 7 bases short and J 0 bases short, with 12 bases between. This CDR3 is built from 15 residues. The CDR3 nucleotides read TGTGCCAGCACCCCGGGGGCTCCGAACACCGGGGAGCTGTTTTTT. It specifies CASTPGAPNTGELFF.

The chain is built from TRBV7-3 and TRBJ1-1; D not certain. Germline-derived CDR1 and CDR2 are SGHTA and FQGTGA. The V and J ends lost 3 bases and 3 bases respectively, with 14 bases between them. The CDR3 consists of 15 residues. CDR3 DNA: TGTGCCAGCAGCTTGGACCCGGGTAGGGACACTGAAGCTTTCTTT. Protein: CASSLDPGRDTEAFF.

V usage is TRBV12-3 or TRBV12-4 and J usage is TRBJ2-3, with a weak D call TRBD2 (5 bases). The V gene lost 10 bases and the J gene lost 8 bases, with 16 bases spanning the gap. The CDR3 runs 12 residues. The CDR3 nucleotides read TGTGCCACCGAGACCTCAGGAGGTACGCAGTATTTT. Translated, it gives CATETSGGTQYF.

This clonotype was counted between two and nine times. The J gene is TRBJ1-1, the V gene TRBV19; TRBD1 matches 7 bases. This CDR3 comprises 14 residues. Germline CDR1 is LNHDA and CDR2 is SQIVND (reference sequence). Trimming at V came to 5 bases and at J to 1 base, leaving 4 bases not matched to a gene. The CDR3 DNA sequence: TGTGCCAGTAGTGTGGACAGGACGAACACTGAAGCTTTCTTT. Residues: CASSVDRTNTEAFF.

The V gene is TRBV10-2, the J gene TRBJ2-2; 11 positions match TRBD2. Trimming removed 6 bases from V and 7 bases from J; junction bases left unmatched: 7. Germline-derived CDR1 and CDR2 are WSHSY and SAAADI. The CDR3 is 15 amino acids. The CDR3 bases are TGCGCCAGCAGCGGGACTAGCGGTAGGGGCGGGGAGCTGTTTTTT. Its translation: CASSGTSGRGGELFF.

CDR3 DNA sequence: TGTGCCAGCAGGCCACCGGGACAGGGTCAGGAAAAACTGTTTTTT. It specifies CASRPPGQGQEKLFF. The rearrangement uses TRBV6-2 or TRBV6-3 and TRBJ1-4; 9 positions agree with TRBD1. CDR3 length: 15 residues. In germline, CDR1 is MNHEY, CDR2 SVGEGT. The junction had 10 bases not matched to a gene; V was cut back by 6 bases and J by 8 bases.

In this sample, this clonotype turned up a few times. The CDR3 loop is CSASSPGQGAETQYF. CDR3 bases: TGCAGTGCTAGCAGCCCGGGACAGGGGGCAGAGACCCAGTACTTC. The rearrangement links TRBV20-1 to TRBJ2-5, with TRBD1 matching over 12 bases. The germline CDR1 and CDR2 sequences are DFQATT and SNEGSKA (reference sequence). The V segment lost 3 bases and the J segment 4 bases; nucleotides outside the gene matches: 6. The CDR3 is made up of 15 amino acids.

The chain carries TRBV9 and TRBJ2-3, with TRBD2 matching 8 bases. The V and J ends lost 0 bases and 3 bases, in that order; junction bases with no gene match: 6. CDR1 and CDR2 (germline): SGDLS, YYNGEE. The CDR3 length is 16 residues. The chain's CDR3 is CASSVEVAGWTDTQYF. The CDR3 DNA sequence: TGTGCCAGCAGCGTAGAGGTAGCGGGATGGACAGATACGCAGTATTTT.

This clonotype showed up just a few times. The chain carries TRBV5-1 and TRBJ2-5, with 7 positions matching TRBD1. The CDR3 totals 14 residues. The germline CDR1 and CDR2 sequences are SGHRS and YFSETQ. V lost 1 base and J lost 3; bases outside the gene matches: 3. The CDR3: CASSLSTGEETQYF. The CDR3 DNA sequence: TGCGCCAGCAGCTTGAGTACAGGGGAAGAGACCCAGTACTTC.

In its sample, this clonotype was seen a few times. The V gene is TRBV27, the J gene TRBJ2-6, with 7 bases matching TRBD1. Trimming cost V 4 bases and J 0 bases; bases outside gene matches: 6. Germline CDR1 MNHEY, CDR2 SMNVEV (reference sequence). This CDR3 has 17 amino acids. The chain's CDR3 is CASSSSTGASGANVLTF. The CDR3 coding sequence is TGTGCCAGCAGTTCTTCAACAGGGGCCTCTGGGGCCAACGTCCTGACTTTC.

The chain uses TRBV15 and TRBJ2-7; a weak D match, TRBD1 (6 bases). Per the germline V gene, CDR1 is LNHNV and CDR2 is YYDKDF (reference sequence). The V gene lost 5 bases and the J gene lost 2 bases, with 16 bases spanning the gap. The CDR3 spans 15 residues. CDR3: CATSPGEGDTYEQYF. CDR3 DNA sequence: TGTGCCACCAGCCCCGGGGAAGGGGACACCTACGAGCAGTACTTC.

A single count supports this clonotype. The chain employs TRBV12-3 or TRBV12-4 and TRBJ2-2, with D maybe TRBD2 (5 bases). The V end was cut by 2 bases, the J end by 2 bases, with 6 bases between. The CDR3 runs 14 residues. The CDR3 sequence is CASSLLANTGELFF. For the CDR3, the DNA is TGTGCCAGCAGTTTACTAGCAAACACCGGGGAGCTGTTTTTT.

A few counts support this clonotype. The V and J genes are TRBV28 and TRBJ1-5, with TRBD1 matching over 8 bases. Unmatched junction bases numbered 18, after V lost 4 bases and J lost 7 bases. The CDR3 extends over 18 amino acids. The V gene's germline CDR1 is MDHEN and CDR2 SYDVKM. The CDR3 DNA follows: TGTGCCAGCAGTTCGAAGTGGCCCATTACAGGGGGGTTCCAGCCCCAGCATTTT. This codes for CASSSKWPITGGFQPQHF.

The V gene is TRBV28, the J gene TRBJ1-1; D perhaps matches TRBD1 (6 bases). This CDR3 comprises 13 residues. V was cut by 10 bases and J by 0 bases, with 12 bases left in between. Germline-derived CDR1 and CDR2 are MDHEN and SYDVKM. The CDR3 DNA follows: TGTGCCATCTACGGACAGTTGAACACTGAAGCTTTCTTT. Protein sequence: CAIYGQLNTEAFF.

The chain uses TRBV5-1 and TRBJ2-1; D is perhaps TRBD2 (6 bases). The CDR3 contains 16 residues. Deletions cut 0 bases from V and 1 base from J, with 11 bases between. Germline CDR1 reads SGHRS; CDR2 reads YFSETQ. The CDR3 sequence is CASSLAFSGSYNEQFF. The CDR3 nucleotides are TGCGCCAGCAGCTTGGCGTTTAGCGGTTCCTACAATGAGCAGTTCTTC.